Reported below is one T cell receptor beta chain. This sample is part of a study of blood T cell repertoires in COVID-19. Looking at the study overall: The origin of the acute and convalescent COVID-19 samples was the United States, Italy and Spain.

Each participant's cohort was designated according to participant-reported clinical history. Cohort 3 recovered donors had two negative PCRs, clearance, or symptom resolution. Per the original data handling: Nucleated cell number was recorded as an estimate derived from reference gene primer amplification. Assay: immunoSEQ multiplex PCR; the TCRdb copy retains only in-frame clones and omits some. The V and J calls and clone size were taken over from that table, and D and trimming were inferred from the DNA. This table has 300,000 to 350,000 clones, roughly 85% appearing once. This CDR3 region has 15 residues. The J segment lost 2 bases and the V segment lost 4 bases, leaving 3 bases of the junction unmatched. CDR1 is SNHLY, CDR2 FYNNEI, per germline.

The specimen sequenced was PBMCs or T cells enriched from blood (not recorded which). The chain couples TRBV2 to TRBJ2-3; 10 positions match TRBD2. The TCR sequence derives from a man in his thirties or forties who had recovered from COVID-19. The CDR3 protein is CASSGTSGTTDTQYF. The DNA for the CDR3 is TGTGCCAGCAGTGGGACTAGCGGCACCACAGATACGCAGTATTTT.